This paragraph reports one T cell receptor (beta chain). The repertoire was sequenced with immunoSEQ multiplex PCR; TCRdb's copy has only in-frame clones and lacks some. This sample carries about 48,000 clones, roughly 80% of them seen once, and the ten largest clones take approximately 10%. This entry comes from a study of PD-L1 blockade in urothelial cancer. Time point described: peripheral blood 6 weeks after treatment start. Sequenced material: PBMCs, taken around atezolizumab (anti-PD-L1) treatment. The clonotype comes from a man aged 65-85 years with urothelial cancer.

The CDR3 DNA is TGCGCCAGCAGCTTGGAAGGACAGGTCTCCTACGAGCAGTACTTC. This encodes CASSLEGQVSYEQYF. V usage is TRBV5-1 and J usage is TRBJ2-7; TRBD1 agrees at 7 bases. CDR3 length: 15 amino acids. Unmatched junction bases numbered 3, after V lost 0 bases and J lost 0 bases. CDR1 is SGHRS and CDR2 is YFSETQ in the germline V gene.